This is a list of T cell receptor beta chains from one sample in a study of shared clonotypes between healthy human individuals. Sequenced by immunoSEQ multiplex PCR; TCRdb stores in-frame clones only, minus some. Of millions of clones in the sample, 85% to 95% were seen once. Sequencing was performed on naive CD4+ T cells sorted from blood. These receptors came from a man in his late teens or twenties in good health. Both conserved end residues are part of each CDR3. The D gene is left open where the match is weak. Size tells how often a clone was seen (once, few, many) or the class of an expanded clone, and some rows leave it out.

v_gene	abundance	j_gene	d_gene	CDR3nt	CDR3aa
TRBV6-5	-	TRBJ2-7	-	TGTGCCAGCAGTAACTCAGGCTACGAGCAGTACTTC	CASSNSGYEQYF
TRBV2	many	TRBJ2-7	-	TGTGCCAGCAGTGATCGAGGGGGGCCAGGCGGCTACGAGCAGTACTTC	CASSDRGGPGGYEQYF
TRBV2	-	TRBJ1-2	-	TGTGCCATCGGGAGGATTTCTTATTATGGCTACACCTTC	CAIGRISYYGYTF
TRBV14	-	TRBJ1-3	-	TGTGCCAGCAGCCAAGATTGGGGGAGTCGAGGAAACACCATATATTTT	CASSQDWGSRGNTIYF
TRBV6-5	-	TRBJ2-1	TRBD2	TGTGCCAGCAGCCGTCTAGCGGGAGGCCACAATGAGCAGTTCTTC	CASSRLAGGHNEQFF
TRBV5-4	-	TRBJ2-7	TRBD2	TGTGCCAGCAGCGTATTAGCGGGAGGGACCTACGAGCAGTACTTC	CASSVLAGGTYEQYF
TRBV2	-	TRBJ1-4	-	TGTGCCAGCAGACCTCAGGGGCGGACTAATGAAAAACTGTTTTTT	CASRPQGRTNEKLFF
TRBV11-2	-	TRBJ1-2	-	TGTGCCAGCAGCCGGATAACAGGCGAAAGCGGCTACACCTTC	CASSRITGESGYTF
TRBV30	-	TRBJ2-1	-	TGTGCCTGGAGTACCCATGAGCAGTTCTTC	CAWSTHEQFF
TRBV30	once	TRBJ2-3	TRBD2	TGTGCCTGGAGTCCGCTAGCGGGAGGCCCTAGCACAGATACGCAGTATTTT	CAWSPLAGGPSTDTQYF
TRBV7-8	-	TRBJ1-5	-	TGTGCCAGCAGCTTAAGGGAGCAGGGAGGCCAGCCCCAGCATTTT	CASSLREQGGQPQHF
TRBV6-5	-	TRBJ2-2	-	TGTGCCAGCAGTTACGACAGAACGAACACCGGGGAGCTGTTTTTT	CASSYDRTNTGELFF
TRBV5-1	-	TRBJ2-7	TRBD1	TGCGCCAGCAGACAAGACAGGGCTAACGAGCAGTACTTC	CASRQDRANEQYF
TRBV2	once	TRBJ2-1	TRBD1	TGTGCCAGCAAAAAGACAGGGATTTTGGATGAGCAGTTCTTC	CASKKTGILDEQFF
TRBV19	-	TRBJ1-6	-	TGTGCCAGTAGTATTGTCCAGAAGTATAATTCACCCCTCCACTTT	CASSIVQKYNSPLHF
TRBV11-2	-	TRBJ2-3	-	TGTGCCAGCAGCTTTGGGGTGGATACGCAGTATTTT	CASSFGVDTQYF
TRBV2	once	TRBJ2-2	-	TGTGCCAGCAGGGCTGGAGTCAGCCCCACCGGGGAGCTGTTTTTT	CASRAGVSPTGELFF
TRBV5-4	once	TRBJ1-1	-	TGTGCCAGCAGCGTCCTCGGCCCGGCTGAAGCTTTCTTT	CASSVLGPAEAFF
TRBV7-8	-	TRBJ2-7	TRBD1	TGTGCCAGCAGCCCTGGGACAGCTTGGGGCGAGCAGTACTTC	CASSPGTAWGEQYF
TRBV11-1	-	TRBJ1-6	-	TGTGCCAGCAGCTTAGCTGGAGTAGTTAATTCACCCCTCCACTTT	CASSLAGVVNSPLHF
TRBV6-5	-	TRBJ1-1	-	TGTGCCAGCAGTTATGAGGACACTGAAGCTTTCTTT	CASSYEDTEAFF
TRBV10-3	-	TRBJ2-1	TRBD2	TGTGCCACCCTCGGGGGGGCCTTAGGGGATGAGCAGTTCTTC	CATLGGALGDEQFF
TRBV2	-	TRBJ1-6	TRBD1	TGTGCCAGCAGTGACGCGAGACAGGGACATAATTCACCCCTCCACTTT	CASSDARQGHNSPLHF
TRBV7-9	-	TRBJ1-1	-	TGTGCCAGCAGCTTAGACGGAGGGGGAAACACTGAAGCTTTCTTT	CASSLDGGGNTEAFF
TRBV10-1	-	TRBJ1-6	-	TGCGCCAACCGTCGGACGGGCTCGAGCTCCTATAATTCACCCCTCCACTTT	CANRRTGSSSYNSPLHF
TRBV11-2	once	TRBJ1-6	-	TGTGCCAGCAGCTTAGCACGGGATTCACCCCTCCACTTT	CASSLARDSPLHF
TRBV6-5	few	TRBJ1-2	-	TGTGCCAGCAGTTACTCACGGGGTCGGGGTGGCTACACCTTC	CASSYSRGRGGYTF
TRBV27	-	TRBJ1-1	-	TGTGCCAGCAGCACCCTGGGGAACACTGAAGCTTTCTTT	CASSTLGNTEAFF
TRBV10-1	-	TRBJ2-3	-	TGCGCCAGCAGTGAACTTAATCCCACAGATACGCAGTATTTT	CASSELNPTDTQYF
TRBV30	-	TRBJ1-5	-	TGTGCCTGGAGTGTAGGGGTCGATCAGCCCCAGCATTTT	CAWSVGVDQPQHF
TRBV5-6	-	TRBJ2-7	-	TGTGCCAGCAGCCAGACCTACGAGCAGTACTTC	CASSQTYEQYF
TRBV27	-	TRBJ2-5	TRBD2	TGTGCCAGCAGTTTTGACGGGAGGCAAGAGACCCAGTACTTC	CASSFDGRQETQYF
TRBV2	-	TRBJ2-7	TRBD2	TGTGCCAGCAGTGCCCAAATGGGACTAGCCTACGAGCAGTACTTC	CASSAQMGLAYEQYF
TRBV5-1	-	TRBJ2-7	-	TGCGCCAGCAGCTCGATAATAGGACTATACGAGCAGTACTTC	CASSSIIGLYEQYF
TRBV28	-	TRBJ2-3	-	TGTGCCAGCAGAAGCCGGGCCGCGGGGACAGATACGCAGTATTTT	CASRSRAAGTDTQYF
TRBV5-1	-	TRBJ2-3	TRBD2	TGCGCCAGCAGCTTGGCGCTAGCGGGAGGCGTGACAGATACGCAGTATTTT	CASSLALAGGVTDTQYF
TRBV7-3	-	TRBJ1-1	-	TGTGCCAGCAGCTTCGGGGGATCCACTGAAGCTTTCTTT	CASSFGGSTEAFF
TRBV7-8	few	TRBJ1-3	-	TGTGCCAGCAGCTTAGAACAGGGCTTTGGAAACACCATATATTTT	CASSLEQGFGNTIYF
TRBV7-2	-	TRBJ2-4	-	TGTGCCAGCAGCTTAGGGCGGGAAAACATTCAGTACTTC	CASSLGRENIQYF
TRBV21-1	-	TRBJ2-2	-	TGTGCCAGCAGCAGACCGGGACTAGCCCCAGCCGGGGAGCTGTTTTTT	CASSRPGLAPAGELFF
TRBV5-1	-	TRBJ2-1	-	TGCGCCAGCAGCTTGGGCCAGCGGTCCTACAATGAGCAGTTCTTC	CASSLGQRSYNEQFF
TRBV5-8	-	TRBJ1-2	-	TGTGCCAGCGCCGGGGGCGCCGTAAACTATGGCTACACCTTC	CASAGGAVNYGYTF
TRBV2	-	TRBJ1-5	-	TGTGCCAGCGGAGTCCAGGGGACTCAGCCCCAGCATTTT	CASGVQGTQPQHF
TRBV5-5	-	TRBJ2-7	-	TGTGCCAGCAGCTCGGTGGGGCGGGGAACCTCCTACGAGCAGTACTTC	CASSSVGRGTSYEQYF
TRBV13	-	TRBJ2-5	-	TGTGCCAGCAGACGCCGGGACACGGGAGGAGAGACCCAGTACTTC	CASRRRDTGGETQYF
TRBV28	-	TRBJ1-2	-	TGTGCCAGCAGTCCGTCCTATGGCTACACCTTC	CASSPSYGYTF
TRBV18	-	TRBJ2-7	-	TGTGCCAGCTCACCGACCGGGGGGCAAGATGTCAAGCAGTACTTC	CASSPTGGQDVKQYF
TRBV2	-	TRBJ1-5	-	TGTGCCAGCAGGACCGAGGGGGGTGGCAATCAGCCCCAGCATTTT	CASRTEGGGNQPQHF
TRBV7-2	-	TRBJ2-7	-	TGTGCCAGCAGCTGGGCCTGGGACGAGCAGTACTTC	CASSWAWDEQYF
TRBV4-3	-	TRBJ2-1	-	TGCGCCAGCAGCCAAGAAGGGTCCTACAATGAGCAGTTCTTC	CASSQEGSYNEQFF
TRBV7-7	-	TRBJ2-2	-	TGTGCTAGCAGCTTAGGGCCAGTCCGCACCGGGGAGCTGTTTTTT	CASSLGPVRTGELFF
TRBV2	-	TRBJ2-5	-	TGTGCCAGCAGTCCAGCGGAGACCCAGTACTTC	CASSPAETQYF
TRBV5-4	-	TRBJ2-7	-	TGTGCCAGCAGCTTGGTGATAGGTCCGTCCTACGAGCAGTACTTC	CASSLVIGPSYEQYF
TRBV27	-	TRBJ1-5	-	TGTGCCAGCAGTTTTAGATTTAATCAGCCCCAGCATTTT	CASSFRFNQPQHF